What follows are 2 T cell receptor beta chains derived from one specimen sequenced in a study of regulatory T cells in long-lasting Graves disease. Libraries of TCR beta came from iRepertoire HTBI primers plus Arm-PCR of CDR3 regions. Each CDR3 protein gets one entry after TCRdb re-called the multiplex PCR reads with MiXCR. Here the sample spans 390,000 or so distinct CDR3 sequences, over 9.5% being singletons. The sample's time point: newly diagnosed GD, antithyroid drugs for less than 3 months. RNA extracted from PBMCs served as the sequencing template. These data were likewise used in another study, on T cells in Graves' hyperthyroidism and ophthalmopathy.

The sequences come from peripheral blood mononuclear cells (PBMCs), collected at new diagnosis, from a patient treated with antithyroid drugs. These receptors were obtained from a young woman with Graves disease.

This clonotype was recorded at least ten times. This chain joins TRBV20-1 and TRBJ2-7; TRBD2 is a possible D gene (5 bases). This CDR3 is 15 amino acids long. CDR1 and CDR2 (germline): DFQATT, SNEGSKA (reference sequence). Trimming left V 0 bases short and J 6 bases short, with 18 bases between. In DNA form, the CDR3 reads TGCAGTGCTAGAGATGGTACTAGAGGTAGCCTCGAGCAGTACTTC. Translating it yields CSARDGTRGSLEQYF.

This clonotype was picked up many times. The rearrangement links TRBV27 to TRBJ2-2; 10 positions match TRBD2. V was clipped by 6 bases and J by 3 bases; unmatched bases: 10. The CDR3 has 17 amino acids. Looked up from germline, CDR1 is MNHEY and CDR2 is SMNVEV (reference sequence). CDR3 in DNA: TGTGCCAGCAGCTATTTAGCGGGAGGAGGGGACACCGGGGAGCTGTTTTTT. The encoded protein is CASSYLAGGGDTGELFF.